The source of this T cell receptor (beta chain) is a study of spatial heterogeneity in lung cancer. This clonotype was counted ten times or more. What it binds is unknown. Whole-study findings and limits: Expanded tumor TCRs that were ubiquitous appeared in blood more at resection than follow-up.

Single TCR cDNA molecules each had their own unique molecular identifier. One entry per CDR3 protein, called by TCRdb with MiXCR from the 5' RACE reads. The profile shows 60,000 to 80,000 distinct CDR3 sequences, more than 10% of them singletons. Stated time point: sample taken at primary tumor resection. In each case, whole RNA from tumor, nontumor lung or frozen PBMC was sequenced unsorted. The CDR3 sequence is 16 residues long. The germline V and J ends were trimmed by 0 bases and 4 bases, with 19 bases remaining between them. The germline gives CDR1 DFQATT, CDR2 SNEGSKA (reference sequence). This specimen consisted of PBMCs, obtained at surgery. The chain links TRBV20-1 to TRBJ2-7; D might be TRBD2 (5 bases). The source is a male donor with early-stage non-small cell lung cancer. Written as DNA, the CDR3 is TGCAGTGCTAGAGATCTCAGGAGCAGCGGACCTTACGAGCAGTACTTC. Its translation is CSARDLRSSGPYEQYF.